The clone carrying this TCR beta chain was observed once. Its antigen is not known. This sample stems from a study of T cell responses to AZD1222 COVID-19 vaccine. Notes on the study in general: A rise in Spike-specific TCR breadth and depth followed two AZD1222 doses.

Libraries were prepared by immunoSEQ multiplex PCR; TCRdb keeps only in-frame clonotypes and omits some of them. The sample lists about 89,000 clones, approximately 89% occurring once. This sequence was found in an adult in good health. This specimen consisted of peripheral blood, obtained on day 0 of MenACWY control vaccination.

CDR3 coding DNA: TGTGCCAGCAGTCCTAACGGACAGGTCGGTGAGCAGTTCTTC. Its translation: CASSPNGQVGEQFF. The chain carries TRBV28 and TRBJ2-1; 7 nucleotides line up with TRBD1. V dropped 5 bases and J dropped 9; count of bases not matched to a gene: 10. This CDR3 is 14 amino acids long. The V gene's germline CDR1 is MDHEN and CDR2 SYDVKM.